This T cell receptor (beta chain) is from a study of Graves' ophthalmopathy and Graves' hyperthyroidism. Disease in donors with ophthalmopathy had moderate-to-severe activity, CAS ≥3, NOSPECS ≥4 and under 3 months' duration. RNA transcripts were the template, and TCR beta CDR3 regions were amplified from them. A first-round RT-PCR used HTBI primers, followed by a second-round multiplex PCR. TCRdb re-derived calls from the multiplex PCR reads in MiXCR, one entry per CDR3 protein. The sample records about 480,000 distinct CDR3 sequences, 14% being singletons. This clonotype was observed a handful of times. The CDR3 covers 14 residues. Trimming at V came to 6 bases and at J to 2 bases, leaving 7 bases not matched to a gene. Germline V gene sequence: CDR1 SGHRS, CDR2 YFSETQ.

The sequence came from a woman aged 25-40 years with Graves' ophthalmopathy. The genes are TRBV5-1 and TRBJ2-7, with 8 positions matching TRBD1. Sequences were obtained from blood. As DNA, the CDR3 is TGCGCCAGCAACCCCGGGACAGGAACCTACGAGCAGTACTTC. Its translation is CASNPGTGTYEQYF.